These 5 T cell receptor beta chains originate from one sample sequenced in a study of shared clonotypes between healthy human individuals. The data were produced by immunoSEQ multiplex PCR, yet TCRdb's version contains in-frame clones alone and is incomplete. The sample lists 490,000 or so clones; roughly four fifths were seen once. Sequenced sample: PBMCs. The receptors stem from a woman aged 35 to 49 in good health. Some clones in this sample may be carry-over from other donors' samples.

The chain has TRBV10-3 and TRBJ2-4; TRBD2 aligns across 7 bases. J gave up 1 base and V 6 bases, and 12 bases lay outside the gene matches. The CDR3 is made up of 17 amino acids. Looked up from germline, CDR1 is ENHRY and CDR2 is SYGVKD. CDR3 residues: CAISPGLSGSAKNIQYF. The CDR3 DNA is TGTGCCATCAGCCCGGGACTAAGTGGGTCTGCCAAAAACATTCAGTACTTC.

The chain is built from TRBV5-4 and TRBJ2-2; D not resolved. The V and J ends lost 0 bases and 4 bases respectively, with 10 bases between them. Germline CDR1 reads SGHNT; CDR2 reads YYREEE (reference sequence). This CDR3 region has 15 residues. The CDR3 loop reads CASSLDYRSTGELFF. Written as DNA, the CDR3 is TGTGCCAGCAGCTTGGACTACCGAAGCACCGGGGAGCTGTTTTTT.

The genes are TRBV27 and TRBJ1-4, with 12 bases aligning to TRBD1. V was clipped by 6 bases and J by 8 bases; unmatched bases: 10. This CDR3 spans 16 amino acids. Germline values: CDR1 MNHEY, CDR2 SMNVEV (reference sequence). The CDR3 loop is CASSPRIGTGGEKLFF. The CDR3 DNA reads TGTGCCAGCAGCCCAAGAATTGGGACAGGGGGCGAAAAACTGTTTTTT.

J is TRBJ2-7 and V is TRBV5-1, with D perhaps TRBD2 (6 bases). V lost 1 base, J lost 1 base, and 15 bases lay in between. This CDR3 contains 16 residues. In germline, CDR1 is SGHRS, CDR2 YFSETQ. For the CDR3, the DNA is TGCGCCAGCAGCTTGAGGCCGGGGGAAGTTTCCTACGAGCAGTACTTC. Its protein is CASSLRPGEVSYEQYF.

The chain employs TRBV5-4 and TRBJ2-3; D remains unclear. Trimming took 2 bases from V and 4 from J, leaving 5 bases between them. CDR1 SGHNT and CDR2 YYREEE come from the germline V gene (reference sequence). The CDR3 spans 12 residues. CDR3 nucleotides: TGTGCCAGCAGCTTTTGGGCAGATACGCAGTATTTT. Protein product: CASSFWADTQYF.